The sample holds a few counts of the clone carrying this T cell receptor beta chain. In the authors' workflow: Amplified reference gene primers provided the basis for estimating nucleated cell counts. Libraries were prepared by immunoSEQ multiplex PCR; TCRdb keeps only in-frame clonotypes and omits some of them. The V and J calls and clone size are taken from that table; D and trimming were inferred from the DNA. The sample yields about 73,000 clones, about 86% seen once. The data belong to a study of blood T cell repertoires in COVID-19. Looking at the study overall: Samples representing acute and convalescent COVID-19 were sourced from the United States, Italy and Spain. Sources were T cells, B-cell-depleted T cells, or PBMCs; the material itself was cDNA or gDNA.

The CDR3 is made up of 19 amino acids. CDR1 MNHEY and CDR2 SVGEGT come from the germline V gene. With V trimmed by 0 bases and J by 0 bases, 6 bases remained unmatched. The TCR comes from a human donor in a cohort sampled during active COVID-19. Source material: peripheral blood. The chain recombines TRBV6-2 or TRBV6-3 with TRBJ2-3; 13 bases line up with TRBD2. Written as DNA, the CDR3 is TGTGCCAGCAGTTACTCGACCCGGACTAGCGGGGGAAGCACAGATACGCAGTATTTT. Residues: CASSYSTRTSGGSTDTQYF.